This passage covers 30 T cell receptor beta chains from one sample sequenced in a study of OX40 agonist ivuxolimab in advanced cancers. Assay: immunoSEQ multiplex PCR; the TCRdb copy retains only in-frame clones and omits some. The repertoire holds 74,000 or so clones, approximately 94% seen once, with over 11% in the top ten. The specimen was CD4+ or CD8+ T cells sorted from blood, collected in a trial of the OX40 agonist ivuxolimab. These receptors came from an adult with an advanced solid tumor such as melanoma, head and neck, liver or kidney cancer.

The gene calls are TRBV11-3 and TRBJ2-1, with D tentatively TRBD1 (5 bases). The germline CDR1 and CDR2 sequences are SGHNT and YENEEA. V was cut by 4 bases and J by 0 bases, with 19 bases left in between. The CDR3 spans 18 residues. The CDR3 sequence is CASSSDPDSQSSYNEQFF. The CDR3 nucleotides are TGTGCCAGCAGCTCCGACCCCGACAGTCAGAGCTCCTACAATGAGCAGTTCTTC.

This clone was found once. The chain links TRBV7-3 to TRBJ2-1; D perhaps matches TRBD2 (5 bases). The germline V gene encodes CDR1 SGHTA and CDR2 FQGTGA. V was pared by 4 bases and J by 10 bases, with 11 bases between. The CDR3 runs to 12 residues. The CDR3 sequence is CASSSGLEEQFF. The CDR3 DNA follows: TGTGCCAGCAGCTCGGGATTGGAAGAGCAGTTCTTC.

V usage is TRBV5-1 and J usage is TRBJ1-1, with 7 bases that match TRBD1. Germline V gene sequence: CDR1 SGHRS, CDR2 YFSETQ. CDR3 length: 13 amino acids. After removal of 2 bases from V and 7 bases from J, the junction contained 5 bases not matched to a gene. The CDR3 here is CASSLQGTYEAFF. The CDR3 DNA follows: TGCGCCAGCAGCTTACAGGGGACGTATGAAGCTTTCTTT.

The rearrangement joins TRBV9 to TRBJ1-1; D is perhaps TRBD1 (5 bases). Deletions cut 8 bases from V and 2 bases from J, with 13 bases between. This CDR3 has 13 residues. The V gene's germline CDR1 is SGDLS and CDR2 YYNGEE. The CDR3: CASGTGVNTEAFF. In DNA, the CDR3 is TGTGCCAGTGGTACAGGAGTCAACACTGAAGCTTTCTTT.

This rearrangement joins TRBV9 to TRBJ2-1; TRBD2 aligns across 12 bases. Germline CDR1 SGDLS, CDR2 YYNGEE. The CDR3 loop spans 19 amino acids. V dropped 2 bases and J dropped 4; count of bases not matched to a gene: 13. In nucleotides, the CDR3 is TGTGCCAGCAGCGTCCGGGACGGTGAGACTAGCGGGGGTTACAATGAGCAGTTCTTC. This sequence encodes CASSVRDGETSGGYNEQFF.

The gene calls are TRBV4-1 and TRBJ1-5; 9 nucleotides align to TRBD1. CDR3 size: 15 residues. CDR1 is MGHRA and CDR2 is YSYEKL in the germline V gene. Losses at the gene ends were 4 bases for V and 6 bases for J; bases not matched to a gene: 7. In nucleotides, the CDR3 is TGCGCCAGCAGCCCGGACAGGGGAGTCGGTCAGCCCCAGCATTTT. Encoded protein: CASSPDRGVGQPQHF.

The V and J genes are TRBV5-4 and TRBJ2-7, with D perhaps being TRBD1 or TRBD2 (5 bases each). The CDR3 runs 12 residues. Germline values: CDR1 SGHNT, CDR2 YYREEE (reference sequence). V lost 2 bases to trimming and J lost 9 bases, with 12 bases between them. The CDR3 is CASSFWGSGQYF. Written as DNA, the CDR3 is TGTGCCAGCAGCTTCTGGGGGTCGGGGCAGTACTTC.

The chain employs TRBV25-1 and TRBJ1-1, with D possibly being TRBD1 (5 bases). Germline CDR1 and CDR2: MGHDK and SYGVNS. The CDR3 loop spans 12 amino acids. V lost 4 bases to trimming and J lost 3 bases, with 6 bases between them. The DNA of the CDR3 is TGTGCCAGCAGTGTGGGGGACACTGAAGCTTTCTTT. Translated, it gives CASSVGDTEAFF.

This clone was picked up a small number of times. The chain couples TRBV30 to TRBJ1-5; D is uncertain. CDR3 size: 12 residues. V was cut by 3 bases and J by 7 bases, with 10 bases left in between. Germline CDR1 and CDR2: GTSNPN and SVGIG (reference sequence). The CDR3 is CAWSPGSQPQHF. CDR3 nucleotide sequence: TGTGCCTGGAGCCCGGGCAGCCAGCCCCAGCATTTT.

This sequence joins TRBV4-1 and TRBJ2-7; no definite D call. V was pared by 3 bases and J by 7 bases, with 13 bases between. Germline values: CDR1 MGHRA, CDR2 YSYEKL. The CDR3 covers 13 residues. The CDR3 loop reads CASSHRPAEEQYF. The DNA for the CDR3 is TGCGCCAGCAGCCATCGACCGGCTGAGGAGCAGTACTTC.

This clone was found once. J is TRBJ2-5 and V is TRBV6-5; 7 nucleotides agree with TRBD2. The CDR3 has 14 residues. The germline CDR1 and CDR2 sequences are MNHEY and SVGAGI. V dropped 6 bases and J dropped 5; count of bases not matched to a gene: 9. The CDR3 DNA reads TGTGCCAGCAGGTCTAGTGGGCGGGGGGAGACCCAGTACTTC. It yields the protein CASRSSGRGETQYF.

The chain carries TRBV9 and TRBJ1-1, with D unresolved. Trimming took 4 bases from V and 10 from J, leaving 14 bases between them. From germline, CDR1 is SGDLS and CDR2 YYNGEE. The CDR3 is 12 amino acids. CDR3 loop: CASSPGSRGAFF. CDR3 nucleotide sequence: TGTGCCAGCAGCCCCGGTTCCCGGGGAGCTTTCTTT.

This clone was observed once. J is TRBJ1-2 and V is TRBV29-1; TRBD1 matches at 8 bases. Germline V gene lookup returns CDR1 SQVTM and CDR2 ANQGSEA. After removal of 6 bases from V and 2 bases from J, the junction contained 5 bases not matched to a gene. The CDR3 totals 13 residues. CDR3 in amino acids: CSVPGTGNYGYTF. The CDR3 nucleotides are TGCAGCGTCCCCGGGACAGGCAACTATGGCTACACCTTC.

This clone has more than one count but fewer than ten. As DNA, the CDR3 is TGTGCCAGCTCACAGGAACTGGGGAGCAATCAGCCCCAGCATTTT. Its translation: CASSQELGSNQPQHF. The V and J genes are TRBV18 and TRBJ1-5; D unclear. Trimming cost V 4 bases and J 1 base, with 11 bases left between them. Germline CDR1 reads KGHSH; CDR2 reads LQKENI. The CDR3 is made up of 15 amino acids.

This rearrangement joins TRBV19 to TRBJ1-2; 7 nucleotides agree with TRBD1. Looked up from germline, CDR1 is LNHDA and CDR2 is SQIVND (reference sequence). This CDR3 is built from 15 residues. Losses at the gene ends were 3 bases for V and 5 bases for J; bases not matched to a gene: 9. CDR3 in DNA: TGTGCCAGTAGTATTTCGACAGGGAATCGGTATGGCTACACCTTC. Encoded protein: CASSISTGNRYGYTF.

CDR3 in amino acids: CASSQEAGVFGYTF. The CDR3 DNA is TGCGCCAGCAGCCAAGAGGCCGGAGTTTTCGGCTACACCTTC. The J gene is TRBJ1-2, the V gene TRBV4-1; the D is unclear. This CDR3 has 14 amino acids. Looked up from germline, CDR1 is MGHRA and CDR2 is YSYEKL. The germline V and J ends were trimmed by 0 bases and 8 bases, with 13 bases remaining between them.

This chain joins TRBV6-5 and TRBJ1-2; unclear D gene. The CDR3 is 15 residues long. V was trimmed by 2 bases and J by 2 bases, leaving 12 bases between them. Germline-derived CDR1 and CDR2 are MNHEY and SVGAGI. The CDR3 bases are TGTGCCAGCAGTTACAACATGGGCCTAAACTATGGCTACACCTTC. Its translation is CASSYNMGLNYGYTF.

The table lists this clone with a count of one. The chain carries TRBV28 and TRBJ2-7, with 8 bases aligning to TRBD1. Trimming removed 6 bases from V and 5 bases from J; junction bases left unmatched: 9. CDR1 MDHEN and CDR2 SYDVKM come from the germline V gene. The length of the CDR3 is 14 residues. The CDR3 sequence is CASSHRGLLHEQYF. CDR3 DNA: TGTGCCAGCAGCCACAGGGGGTTACTTCACGAGCAGTACTTC. The variable domain in full, completed from reference TRBV28 and TRBJ2-7, reads DVKVTQSSRYLVKRTGEKVFLECVQDMDHENMFWYRQDPGLGLRLIYFSYDVKMKEKGDIPEGYSVSREKKERFSLILESASTNQTSMYLCASSHRGLLHEQYFGPGTRLTVT.

The chain has TRBV5-1 and TRBJ2-1; 11 positions match TRBD2. Germline V gene data show CDR1 as SGHRS and CDR2 as YFSETQ. V lost 0 bases, J lost 9 bases, and 11 bases stayed unmatched. The CDR3 is 17 amino acids. The CDR3 DNA follows: TGCGCCAGCAGCTTGGGCACTAGCGGGGGCGATTCCAGTGAGCAGTTCTTC. As protein: CASSLGTSGGDSSEQFF. Filled out from reference TRBV5-1 and TRBJ2-1, the complete variable domain reads KAGVTQTPRYLIKTRGQQVTLSCSPISGHRSVSWYQQTPGQGLQFLFEYFSETQRNKGNFPGRFSGRQFSNSRSEMNVSTLELGDSALYLCASSLGTSGGDSSEQFFGPGTRLTVL.

The V gene is TRBV29-1, the J gene TRBJ1-2; D is ambiguous. Trimming removed 1 base at V and 0 bases at J, with 6 bases between. Germline loops: CDR1 SQVTM, CDR2 ANQGSEA. This CDR3 has 13 residues. CDR3 bases: TGCAGCGTTGAAGGAGTAACTAACTATGGCTACACCTTC. Protein: CSVEGVTNYGYTF.

The chain joins TRBV6-5 to TRBJ1-3; D is undetermined. Trimming removed 7 bases at V and 1 base at J, with 14 bases between. Per the germline V gene, CDR1 is MNHEY and CDR2 is SVGAGI. This CDR3 comprises 15 residues. The CDR3 nucleotides are TGTGCCAGCACTGACTCCCCCGGATCTGGAAACACCATATATTTT. Its translation: CASTDSPGSGNTIYF.

The rearrangement links TRBV27 to TRBJ1-1; 11 bases agree with TRBD1. The V and J ends lost 2 bases and 3 bases, in that order; junction bases with no gene match: 2. The CDR3 has 15 amino acids. Germline V lookup: CDR1 MNHEY, CDR2 SMNVEV (reference sequence). The CDR3 is CASSLGQGAYTEAFF. The CDR3 DNA follows: TGTGCCAGCAGTTTAGGACAGGGGGCGTACACTGAAGCTTTCTTT.

The rearrangement uses TRBV18 and TRBJ1-1; D is uncertain. The CDR3 extends over 15 amino acids. Germline-derived CDR1 and CDR2 are KGHSH and LQKENI. V was trimmed by 6 bases and J by 5 bases, leaving 19 bases between them. CDR3 nucleotide sequence: TGTGCCAGCTCGCCCATAGGGCCCGAAAGTACTGAAGCTTTCTTT. Translation: CASSPIGPESTEAFF.

CDR3: CASSYSSGGGSTEAFF. CDR3 bases: TGTGCCAGCAGTTACTCATCCGGGGGCGGGAGCACTGAAGCTTTCTTT. This rearrangement joins TRBV6-5 to TRBJ1-1, with a tentative D call TRBD1 (6 bases). This CDR3 spans 16 amino acids. V dropped 0 bases and J dropped 4 bases, with 15 bases sitting between them. The germline V gene encodes CDR1 MNHEY and CDR2 SVGAGI.

This clone has just one count. The chain recombines TRBV19 with TRBJ1-1; D remains unclear. The length of the CDR3 is 13 residues. Germline V gives CDR1 LNHDA, CDR2 SQIVND (reference sequence). V lost 11 bases and J 3 bases, leaving 16 bases between the germline ends. DNA for the CDR3: TGTGCCTGCCATGAGGCGGTGGACACTGAAGCTTTCTTT. Its translation: CACHEAVDTEAFF.

This rearrangement joins TRBV6-1 to TRBJ2-3, with 8 positions matching TRBD1. There are 16 residues in the CDR3. Trimming took 2 bases from V and 2 from J; bases not matched to a gene: 6. Germline CDR1 reads MNHNS; CDR2 reads SASEGT. The CDR3 reads CASSEYGTGFTDTQYF. CDR3 coding DNA: TGTGCCAGCAGTGAATATGGGACAGGCTTCACAGATACGCAGTATTTT.

This sequence joins TRBV11-3 and TRBJ2-5, with 7 bases matching TRBD1. CDR3 length: 13 residues. Trimming took 5 bases from V and 2 from J; bases not matched to a gene: 2. CDR1 and CDR2 from the germline V gene are SGHNT and YENEEA. Here the CDR3 DNA reads TGTGCCAGCAGCGCACAGGGGCAAGAGACCCAGTACTTC. Residues: CASSAQGQETQYF.

The chain employs TRBV4-3 and TRBJ2-7; 8 bases match TRBD2. The CDR3 runs to 15 residues. The germline V gene has CDR1 LGHNA and CDR2 YSLEER. Trimming removed 1 base from V and 0 bases from J; junction bases left unmatched: 2. For the CDR3, the DNA is TGCGCCAGCAGCCAAGTACTAGCGGCCTCCTACGAGCAGTACTTC. Residues: CASSQVLAASYEQYF.

The V call is TRBV7-9, the J call TRBJ2-1, with TRBD2 as a possible D gene (5 bases). The V gene's germline CDR1 is SEHNR and CDR2 FQNEAQ (reference sequence). The CDR3 runs 14 residues. The V gene lost 3 bases and the J gene lost 5 bases, with 11 bases spanning the gap. In DNA, the CDR3 is TGTGCCAGCAGCTTGGACGGAGGTAACAATGAGCAGTTCTTC. Amino acid sequence: CASSLDGGNNEQFF.

V gene TRBV9 combines with J gene TRBJ2-7; D call uncertain. With 0 bases removed from V and 2 bases from J, the gap between germline ends came to 9 bases. This CDR3 contains 14 residues. The germline V gene has CDR1 SGDLS and CDR2 YYNGEE. CDR3 in amino acids: CASSVVAPPYEQYF. In DNA, the CDR3 is TGTGCCAGCAGCGTAGTGGCTCCCCCCTACGAGCAGTACTTC. Filled out from reference TRBV9 and TRBJ2-7, the complete variable domain reads DSGVTQTPKHLITATGQRVTLRCSPRSGDLSVYWYQQSLDQGLQFLIQYYNGEERAKGNILERFSAQQFPDLHSELNLSSLELGDSALYFCASSVVAPPYEQYFGPGTRLTVT.